Below, one T cell receptor beta chain is given with its context. This specimen comes from a study of blood T cell repertoires in COVID-19. Germline V CDR1 and CDR2: SGHDT, YYEEEE. The CDR3 length is 14 residues. The V and J ends lost 4 bases and 3 bases respectively, with 13 bases between them. Assay used: immunoSEQ multiplex PCR; TCRdb lists only in-frame clones, some missing. The top ten clones hold 1% of a sample with 250,000 to 400,000 clones, more than 75% of them seen once. The chain is built from TRBV5-6 and TRBJ1-1, with D possibly being TRBD1 (5 bases). The specimen sequenced was peripheral blood. This receptor was identified in a man aged 50-59 years with active or convalescent COVID-19. CDR3 DNA: TGTGCCAGCAGCAAGCAGGGTCGGGACACTGAAGCTTTCTTT. Its protein is CASSKQGRDTEAFF.